These 2 T cell receptor beta chains originate from one sample sequenced in a study of cytomegalovirus exposure and HLA in healthy donors. Use of 60 Vbeta and 13 Jbeta primers characterized the PCR. Produced via immunoSEQ multiplex PCR; TCRdb's table is partial and in-frame only. This table lists approximately 100,000 clones. Material for sequencing was PBMCs. The source is a man over 45 in good health and CMV-seropositive.

The V and J genes are TRBV11-3 and TRBJ2-1, with TRBD2 matching 7 bases. CDR3 length: 16 residues. Germline values: CDR1 SGHNT, CDR2 YENEEA. Germline trimming cut 3 bases from V and 5 bases from J; bases unmatched to any gene: 10. The CDR3 sequence: CASSFITSGLNNEQFF. In DNA, the CDR3 is TGTGCCAGCAGCTTTATAACCTCGGGACTAAACAATGAGCAGTTCTTC. The complete variable domain, with remaining parts taken from reference TRBV11-3 and TRBJ2-1, reads EAGVVQSPRYKIIEKKQPVAFWCNPISGHNTLYWYLQNLGQGPELLIRYENEEAVDDSQLPKDRFSAERLKGVDSTLKIQPAELGDSAVYLCASSFITSGLNNEQFFGPGTRLTVL.

The chain recombines TRBV2 with TRBJ2-7, with 8 bases aligning to TRBD2. Germline trimming cut 5 bases from V and 4 bases from J; bases unmatched to any gene: 10. Germline lookup yields CDR1 SNHLY and CDR2 FYNNEI. CDR3 size: 15 residues. This chain's CDR3 is CASSSGGPGWYEQYF. The CDR3 DNA sequence: TGTGCCAGCAGTTCGGGAGGGCCAGGATGGTACGAGCAGTACTTC.